The 32 T cell receptor beta chains reported below all come from one sample, sequenced in a study of blood T cell repertoires in COVID-19. The repertoire was sequenced with immunoSEQ multiplex PCR; TCRdb's copy has only in-frame clones and lacks some. The table shows about 140,000 clones, with about 87% occurring only once. Sequenced material: peripheral blood. All receptors come from a woman older than 75 with acute or convalescent COVID-19.

This chain links TRBV5-5 with TRBJ2-2; D is possibly TRBD1 (6 bases). Germline loops: CDR1 SGHKS, CDR2 YYEKEE (reference sequence). The V gene lost 4 bases and the J gene lost 1 base, with 17 bases spanning the gap. The CDR3 sequence is 17 residues long. CDR3 nucleotides: TGTGCCAGCAGCCGAGAGCCGGGACACATGAACACCGGGGAGCTGTTTTTT. Translated: CASSREPGHMNTGELFF.

The chain has TRBV3-1 (or the pseudogene TRBV3-2) and TRBJ2-5, with 7 bases aligning to TRBD2. The junction had 9 bases not matched to a gene; V was cut back by 0 bases and J by 5 bases. This CDR3 region has 16 residues. Germline V gene lookup returns CDR1 LGHDT and CDR2 YNNKEL (reference sequence). The CDR3 coding sequence is TGTGCCAGCAGCCAAGAGTTGGGGGGGATAGGGGAGACCCAGTACTTC. Amino acids: CASSQELGGIGETQYF.

The chain is built from TRBV6-6 and TRBJ1-1, with D unresolved. Germline V gene data show CDR1 as MNHNY and CDR2 as SVGAGI (reference sequence). The CDR3 sequence is 13 residues long. V was trimmed by 5 bases and J by 6 bases, leaving 13 bases between them. The CDR3 here is CASSPPTAAEAFF. The CDR3 nucleotides are TGTGCCAGCAGTCCCCCTACAGCGGCTGAAGCTTTCTTT.

The chain carries TRBV28 and TRBJ1-2; D is undetermined. The ends were cut back, 3 bases at V and 3 bases at J, with 11 bases in the middle. The CDR3 is made up of 14 amino acids. Germline loops: CDR1 MDHEN, CDR2 SYDVKM. CDR3 sequence: CASSFHGQDYGYTF. Here the CDR3 DNA reads TGTGCCAGCAGTTTCCATGGGCAAGACTATGGCTACACCTTC.

The genes are TRBV18 and TRBJ2-1; D might be TRBD1 (5 bases). Trimming removed 5 bases at V and 8 bases at J, with 16 bases between. Per the germline V gene, CDR1 is KGHSH and CDR2 is LQKENI. The CDR3 extends over 14 amino acids. In nucleotides, the CDR3 is TGTGCCAGCTCAGGAATAGGGGTTGAGGATGAGCAGTTCTTC. This sequence encodes CASSGIGVEDEQFF.

The chain couples TRBV6-5 to TRBJ2-6, with 7 bases fitting TRBD2. This CDR3 spans 15 amino acids. V gave up 10 bases and J gave up 2 bases; unmatched junction bases: 8. Germline CDR1 and CDR2: MNHEY and SVGAGI. CDR3 sequence (DNA): TGTGCCACCCGCTACGGGGGGACTGGGGCCAACGTCCTGACTTTC. It is translated as CATRYGGTGANVLTF.

The rearrangement links TRBV18 to TRBJ1-2; D remains ambiguous. CDR3 size: 13 residues. Germline V gene lookup returns CDR1 KGHSH and CDR2 LQKENI. V gave up 3 bases and J gave up 4 bases, with 9 bases separating them. The CDR3 DNA reads TGTGCCAGCTCACCCAAGGAGTCCTATGGCTACACCTTC. The encoded protein is CASSPKESYGYTF.

The genes are TRBV19 and TRBJ1-1, with D maybe TRBD1 (5 bases). The CDR3 length is 12 residues. Germline V gives CDR1 LNHDA, CDR2 SQIVND (reference sequence). Trimming removed 8 bases from V and 6 bases from J, with 13 bases in between. The CDR3 DNA reads as TGTGCCAGTGTGTCGTGGGGGGCTGAAGCTTTCTTT. It is translated as CASVSWGAEAFF.

This clone was recorded only once. The chain carries TRBV18 and TRBJ2-2, with TRBD2 as a possible D gene (6 bases). Trimming stripped 6 bases from V and 4 bases from J, with 12 bases between. The CDR3 runs 14 residues. Germline assignment: CDR1 KGHSH and CDR2 LQKENI. The CDR3 nucleotides are TGTGCCAGCTCGCGGGACTTTGGCACCGGGGAGCTGTTTTTT. The encoded protein is CASSRDFGTGELFF.

The rearrangement uses TRBV11-1 and TRBJ1-1; D is ambiguous. The CDR3 covers 14 residues. Trimming cost V 3 bases and J 2 bases, with 10 bases left between them. From germline, CDR1 is SGHAT and CDR2 FQDESV (reference sequence). The CDR3 coding sequence is TGTGCCAGCAGCTTCCCGTTGTATAACACTGAAGCTTTCTTT. Its translation: CASSFPLYNTEAFF.

V is TRBV14 and J is TRBJ1-1; D remains unclear. The CDR3 consists of 13 residues. V was trimmed by 0 bases and J by 3 bases, leaving 5 bases between them. The germline V gene encodes CDR1 SGHDN and CDR2 FVKESK. The CDR3 here is CASSQDRHTEAFF. The DNA of the CDR3 is TGTGCCAGCAGCCAAGATCGTCACACTGAAGCTTTCTTT.

This CDR3 is CASRSSGGDYNEQFF. The DNA of the CDR3 is TGTGCCAGCAGGTCTAGCGGGGGAGATTACAATGAGCAGTTCTTC. This chain uses TRBV2 with TRBJ2-1, with 10 nucleotides matching TRBD2. V lost 6 bases and J lost 4; bases outside the gene matches: 6. Germline V gene data show CDR1 as SNHLY and CDR2 as FYNNEI. The length of the CDR3 is 15 residues.

The rearrangement links TRBV7-8 to TRBJ1-1; 7 bases are shared with TRBD1. In germline, CDR1 is SGHVS, CDR2 FQNEAQ. The CDR3 runs 15 residues. With 5 bases clipped from V and 1 base from J, the junction kept 7 bases outside the gene matches. CDR3 region: CASSINTGENTEAFF. In DNA, the CDR3 is TGTGCCAGCAGCATAAACACAGGGGAGAACACTGAAGCTTTCTTT.

The chain carries TRBV2 and TRBJ2-7; 9 bases line up with TRBD1. This CDR3 has 14 amino acids. J was trimmed by 3 bases and V by 7 bases; bases with no gene match: 7. The V gene's germline CDR1 is SNHLY and CDR2 FYNNEI. As DNA, the CDR3 is TGTGCCAGCACGGGACAGGGCGTTTTCTACGAGCAGTACTTC. This gives the protein CASTGQGVFYEQYF. The full variable domain, with the rest looked up from reference TRBV2 and TRBJ2-7, is EPEVTQTPSHQVTQMGQEVILRCVPISNHLYFYWYRQILGQKVEFLVSFYNNEISEKSEIFDDQFSVERPDGSNFTLKIRSTKLEDSAMYFCASTGQGVFYEQYFGPGTRLTVT.

The sample holds one count of this clone. A read error may produce the germline difference seen at one junction end. This chain links TRBV5-1 with TRBJ1-2, with TRBD1 as a possible D gene (5 bases). CDR3 size: 15 residues. Germline V lookup: CDR1 SGHRS, CDR2 YFSETQ. CDR3 bases: TGCGCCAGCCGCTTTCAGGGAACCGGGGGCTATGGCTACACCTTC. Residues: CASRFQGTGGYGYTF.

V usage is TRBV9 and J usage is TRBJ1-2, with a weak D call TRBD1 (5 bases). V lost 0 bases and J 8 bases, leaving 11 bases between the germline ends. The CDR3 has 13 amino acids. Germline values: CDR1 SGDLS, CDR2 YYNGEE. The DNA of the CDR3 is TGTGCCAGCAGCGTAGGCCAGGGTCGGGGCTACACCTTC. This codes for CASSVGQGRGYTF.

The sample holds a few counts of this clone. The chain uses TRBV5-4 and TRBJ1-2, with a weak D call TRBD1 (5 bases). Per germline, CDR1 SGHNT and CDR2 YYREEE (reference sequence). Between the trimmed V and J ends, which lost 0 bases and 2 bases, there was a span of 5 bases. The CDR3 extends over 13 amino acids. This CDR3 reads CASSLGQNYGYTF. Written as DNA, the CDR3 is TGTGCCAGCAGCTTGGGACAGAACTATGGCTACACCTTC.

V and J are TRBV6-5 and TRBJ2-2, with 11 bases that match TRBD2. Germline CDR1 MNHEY, CDR2 SVGAGI. This CDR3 is built from 15 residues. The ends lost 5 bases at V and 1 base at J; junction bases unmatched: 0. The CDR3 is CASSLAGGNTGELFF. In nucleotides, the CDR3 is TGTGCCAGCAGTCTAGCGGGGGGGAACACCGGGGAGCTGTTTTTT.

The rearrangement uses TRBV19 and TRBJ2-1; 14 bases fit TRBD2. CDR1 is LNHDA, CDR2 SQIVND, per germline (reference sequence). The CDR3 extends over 18 amino acids. V dropped 3 bases and J dropped 4; count of bases not matched to a gene: 8. CDR3 in DNA: TGTGCCAGTAGTATCTCGGGGACTAGCGGGGGAATTTACAATGAGCAGTTCTTC. Protein sequence: CASSISGTSGGIYNEQFF.

J is TRBJ1-2 and V is TRBV27; TRBD1 agrees at 12 bases. The germline V gene encodes CDR1 MNHEY and CDR2 SMNVEV (reference sequence). Unmatched junction bases numbered 9, after V lost 6 bases and J lost 4 bases. The CDR3 sequence is 16 residues long. The CDR3 nucleotides read TGTGCCAGCAGCAGGGACAGGGGGCTGCTTAGCTATGGCTACACCTTC. Translation: CASSRDRGLLSYGYTF.

The DNA of the CDR3 is TGTGCCAGCAGACTAATAGCTAGCTCTGGAAACACCATATATTTT. Translation gives CASRLIASSGNTIYF. V usage is TRBV6-5 and J usage is TRBJ1-3; D unresolved. Germline CDR1 MNHEY, CDR2 SVGAGI. V was cut by 6 bases and J by 0 bases, with 12 bases left in between. The CDR3 contains 15 residues.

V gene TRBV5-1 combines with J gene TRBJ1-6; 7 bases are a match to TRBD1. CDR1 SGHRS and CDR2 YFSETQ come from the germline V gene. The CDR3 spans 14 residues. Trimming cost V 0 bases and J 7 bases; bases outside gene matches: 1. The DNA of the CDR3 is TGCGCCAGCAGCTTGGGGGACAGAAATTCACCCCTCCACTTT. Protein sequence: CASSLGDRNSPLHF.

The chain carries TRBV20-1 and TRBJ2-7; maybe TRBD2 (6 bases). The germline V gene encodes CDR1 DFQATT and CDR2 SNEGSKA (reference sequence). Between the trimmed V and J ends, which lost 3 bases and 7 bases, there was a span of 10 bases. The CDR3 sequence is 11 residues long. CDR3 sequence: CSASFAGEQYF. Written as DNA, the CDR3 is TGCAGTGCTAGTTTTGCGGGGGAGCAGTACTTC.

J is TRBJ1-5 and V is TRBV19, with D tentatively TRBD1 (6 bases). Trimming pared 3 bases from V and 5 bases from J, leaving 14 bases between. The CDR3 runs 15 residues. Germline V CDR1 and CDR2: LNHDA, SQIVND (reference sequence). CDR3 amino acids: CASSMNRVSDQPQHF. CDR3 sequence (DNA): TGTGCCAGTAGTATGAACAGGGTCTCGGATCAGCCCCAGCATTTT.

The rearrangement joins TRBV9 to TRBJ2-3; D unclear. The V end lost 0 bases, the J end lost 2 bases, and 7 bases lay between the germline ends. This CDR3 contains 14 residues. The germline V gene has CDR1 SGDLS and CDR2 YYNGEE. The CDR3 region is CASSVGADTDTQYF. The CDR3 DNA sequence: TGTGCCAGCAGCGTAGGCGCGGACACAGATACGCAGTATTTT.

The chain links TRBV6-1 to TRBJ2-3; 12 bases match TRBD2. The length of the CDR3 is 17 residues. The J segment lost 4 bases and the V segment lost 2 bases, leaving 7 bases of the junction unmatched. CDR1 and CDR2 from the germline V gene are MNHNS and SASEGT. This CDR3 is CASSEWPSGGAADTQYF. CDR3 DNA sequence: TGTGCCAGCAGTGAATGGCCTAGCGGGGGGGCCGCAGATACGCAGTATTTT.

The rearrangement links TRBV5-6 to TRBJ2-2; the D gene is possibly TRBD1 (5 bases). The germline gives CDR1 SGHDT, CDR2 YYEEEE. The CDR3 is made up of 16 amino acids. Trimming took off 2 bases at V and 0 bases at J, with 11 bases between the two ends. The CDR3 nucleotides are TGTGCCAGCAGCTTCCGGTCAGGGACGAACACCGGGGAGCTGTTTTTT. It encodes CASSFRSGTNTGELFF.

The J gene is TRBJ2-3, the V gene TRBV3-1 (or the pseudogene TRBV3-2), with 7 bases matching TRBD2. The germline gives CDR1 LGHDT, CDR2 YNNKEL (reference sequence). V shed 4 bases, J shed 5 bases, and the junction held 6 bases outside the gene matches. CDR3 size: 14 residues. As DNA, the CDR3 is TGTGCCAGCAGCCTCGGACTAGGTTTAGATACGCAGTATTTT. This encodes CASSLGLGLDTQYF.

This clone was recorded once. The rearrangement joins TRBV3-1 (or the pseudogene TRBV3-2) to TRBJ2-3; the D is unclear. The CDR3 loop spans 15 amino acids. In germline, CDR1 is LGHDT, CDR2 YNNKEL (reference sequence). The V gene lost 0 bases and the J gene lost 1 base, with 8 bases spanning the gap. CDR3 sequence: CASSQESGRTDTQYF. DNA for the CDR3: TGTGCCAGCAGCCAAGAGAGTGGGCGCACAGATACGCAGTATTTT.

This chain links TRBV6-1 with TRBJ1-2, with TRBD1 identical over 8 bases. Germline CDR1 and CDR2: MNHNS and SASEGT. The V gene end was trimmed by 4 bases and the J gene end by 4 bases; junction bases not matched to a gene: 5. CDR3 length equals 14 residues. The CDR3 reads CASSGAGGGYGYTF. Written as DNA, the CDR3 is TGTGCCAGCAGTGGAGCAGGGGGCGGCTATGGCTACACCTTC.

This clone has just one count. The chain recombines TRBV5-5 with TRBJ2-1; 7 nucleotides match TRBD1. Losses at the gene ends were 3 bases for V and 3 bases for J; bases not matched to a gene: 9. This CDR3 spans 16 amino acids. Germline CDR1 reads SGHKS; CDR2 reads YYEKEE (reference sequence). This chain's CDR3 is CASSYNQYRGYNEQFF. In nucleotides, the CDR3 is TGTGCCAGCAGCTACAACCAATACAGGGGCTACAATGAGCAGTTCTTC.

This clone has only one observation. V and J are TRBV9 and TRBJ1-1, with a possible D match to TRBD1 (6 bases). The CDR3 has 15 amino acids. Germline V gene data show CDR1 as SGDLS and CDR2 as YYNGEE. V was clipped by 3 bases and J by 0 bases, with 12 bases between them. The CDR3 loop reads CASSADGGLNTEAFF. In DNA form, the CDR3 reads TGTGCCAGCAGCGCAGACGGGGGGCTGAACACTGAAGCTTTCTTT.